This entry is about one T cell receptor beta chain. This receptor's antigen is unknown. Base qualities are not recorded, but no much larger clone differs from it by a single base. The trial excluded patients who had a history of autoimmune disease or were on systemic immunosuppression. Peripheral blood for TCR sequencing was drawn from every dose cohort at baseline, at cycle 4 day 1 and at cycle 7 day 1. Samples were obtained from an open-label, multicenter, first-in-human phase I dose-escalation trial of ivuxolimab. Adults with locally advanced or metastatic melanoma, renal cell, hepatocellular, or head and neck squamous cell carcinoma were enrolled in the trial. Before TCR sequencing, CD4+ T cells and CD8+ T cells from peripheral blood were sorted into separate populations. This sample is part of a study of OX40 agonist ivuxolimab in advanced cancers. A note on the overall study: Ivuxolimab, which targeted the costimulatory receptor OX40 (CD134), was an agonistic, fully human IgG2 monoclonal antibody. Partial responses occurred in three dose-escalation patients, of whom one had hepatocellular carcinoma and two had cutaneous melanoma. The point of sequencing TCRbeta in the periphery was to test whether ivuxolimab changed TCR sequence diversity and drove clonal T-cell expansion. Prior anti-PD-1, anti-PD-L1 or anti-CTLA-4 therapy was permitted, and checkpoint inhibitors had been received by around 39% of dose-escalation patients. Among the roughly 52 dose-escalation patients, some 20 had hepatocellular carcinoma, approximately 15 melanoma, 9 renal cell carcinoma and 9 head and neck cancer. A male proportion of around 83% and a mean age of approximately 58 years, ranging from about 20 to 85, were recorded for the dose-escalation cohort. The monotherapy dose-escalation portion (N ≈ 50 patients) of the phase I ivuxolimab trial is reported in the paper. Intravenous ivuxolimab was administered to patients every 2 weeks at six dose levels: 0.01, 0.1, 0.3, 1.5, 3 and 10 mg/kg.

Here is what the overall study found, with its caveats: Low levels of normalized T-cell clonal expansion were also seen in some nonresponding patients. At doses of 0.1 to 3.0 mg/kg, clonal expansion of both CD4+ and CD8+ blood T cells was observed from baseline to week 6. Antigen specificity was not determined for the clonally expanded peripheral T cells. After ivuxolimab, expanded clones were on average more numerous among CD8+ T cells than among CD4+ T cells. In the 0.1-3.0 mg/kg groups, partial responders were among the patients with the lowest normalized peripheral clonal expansion, particularly in CD8+ T cells.

Clipping removes 5 bases from V and 2 bases from J, with 9 as the unmatched junction base count. Via the germline V gene (reference sequence), CDR1 is MNHEY and CDR2 SMNVEV. The CDR3 holds 16 amino acids from the cysteine to the phenylalanine. Only the CDR3 portion is preserved as DNA: 48 bases, with reading frame beginning at the first base. For sequencing of the TCRbeta CDR3 region, genomic DNA was extracted from the sorted cells. TCRbeta CDR3 regions were sequenced using the immunoSEQ Assay. TCRdb re-hosts the immuneACCESS table, in-frame sequences only. Its copies lack some clones; in the studies checked, an unresolved V gene accounts for under half of them, and the cause for the rest is not known. This sample is represented by about 55,000 clones; 89% of them were singletons. Of the sample, around 12% falls within the top ten clones.

The TCR sequence derives from an adult with an advanced solid tumor such as melanoma, head and neck, liver or kidney cancer. The chain is encoded by TRBV27 joined to TRBJ1-1; TRBD1 matches 9 bases in the middle. The specimen comprised CD4+ or CD8+ T cells sorted from blood, sampled in a trial of the OX40 agonist ivuxolimab. The CDR3 protein sequence reads: CASSPRDREYNTEAFF. The DNA sequence is TGTGCCAGCAGTCCCAGGGACAGGGAGTATAACACTGAAGCTTTCTTT.